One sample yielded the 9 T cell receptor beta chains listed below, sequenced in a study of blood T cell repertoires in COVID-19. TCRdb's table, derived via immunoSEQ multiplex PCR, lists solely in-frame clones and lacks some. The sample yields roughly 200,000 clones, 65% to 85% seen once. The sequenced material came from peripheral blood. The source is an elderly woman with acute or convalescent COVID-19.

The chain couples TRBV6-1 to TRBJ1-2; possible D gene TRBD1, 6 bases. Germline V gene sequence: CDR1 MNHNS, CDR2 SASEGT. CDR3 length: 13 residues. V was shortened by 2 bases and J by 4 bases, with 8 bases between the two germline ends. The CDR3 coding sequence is TGTGCCAGCAGTGAACGAGGGGGCTATGGCTACACCTTC. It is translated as CASSERGGYGYTF.

The CDR3 loop reads CASREGRHYNSPLHF. For the CDR3, the DNA is TGTGCCAGCAGGGAGGGACGGCACTATAATTCACCCCTCCACTTT. The chain employs TRBV5-5 and TRBJ1-6; possibly TRBD1 for D (5 bases). The V gene lost 5 bases and the J gene lost 3 bases, with 12 bases spanning the gap. The V gene's germline CDR1 is SGHKS and CDR2 YYEKEE (reference sequence). The CDR3 totals 15 residues.

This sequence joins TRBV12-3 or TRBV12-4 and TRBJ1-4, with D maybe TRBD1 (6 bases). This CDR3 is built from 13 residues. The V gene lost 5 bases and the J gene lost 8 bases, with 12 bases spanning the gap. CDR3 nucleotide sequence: TGTGCCAGCAGTCTACAGGGAAACGAAAAACTGTTTTTT. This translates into CASSLQGNEKLFF.

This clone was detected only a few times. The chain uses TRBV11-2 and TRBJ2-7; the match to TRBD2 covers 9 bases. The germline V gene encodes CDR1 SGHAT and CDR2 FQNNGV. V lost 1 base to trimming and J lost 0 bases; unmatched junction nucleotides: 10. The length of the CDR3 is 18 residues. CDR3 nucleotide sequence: TGTGCCAGCAGCTTAGCGGGCGGGAGGGACTTAAGCTCCTACGAGCAGTACTTC. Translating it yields CASSLAGGRDLSSYEQYF. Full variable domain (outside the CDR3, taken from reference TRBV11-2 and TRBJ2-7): EAGVAQSPRYKIIEKRQSVAFWCNPISGHATLYWYQQILGQGPKLLIQFQNNGVVDDSQLPKDRFSAERLKGVDSTLKIQPAKLEDSAVYLCASSLAGGRDLSSYEQYFGPGTRLTVT.

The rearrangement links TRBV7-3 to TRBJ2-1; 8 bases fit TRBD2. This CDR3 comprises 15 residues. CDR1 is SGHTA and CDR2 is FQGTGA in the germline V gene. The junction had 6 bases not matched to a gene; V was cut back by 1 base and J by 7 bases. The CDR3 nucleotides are TGTGCCAGCAGCTTAAGGCGGGAGGCGGGAAATGAGCAGTTCTTC. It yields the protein CASSLRREAGNEQFF.

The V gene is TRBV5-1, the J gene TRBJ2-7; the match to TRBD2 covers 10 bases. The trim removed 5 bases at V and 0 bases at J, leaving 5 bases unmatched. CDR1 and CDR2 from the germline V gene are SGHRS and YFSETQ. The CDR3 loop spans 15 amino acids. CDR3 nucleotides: TGCGCCAGCAGGGGACTAGCGACGAGCTCCTACGAGCAGTACTTC. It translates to CASRGLATSSYEQYF.

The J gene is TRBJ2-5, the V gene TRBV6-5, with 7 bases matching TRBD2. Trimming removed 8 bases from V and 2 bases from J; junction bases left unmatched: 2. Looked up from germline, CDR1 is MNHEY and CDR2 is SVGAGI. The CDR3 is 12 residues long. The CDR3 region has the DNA TGTGCCAGCTCCGGGGGGCAAGAGACCCAGTACTTC. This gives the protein CASSGGQETQYF.

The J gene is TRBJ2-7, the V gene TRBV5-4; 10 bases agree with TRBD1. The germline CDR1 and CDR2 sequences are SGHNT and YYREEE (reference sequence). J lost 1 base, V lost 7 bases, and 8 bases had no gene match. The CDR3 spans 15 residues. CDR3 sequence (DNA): TGTGCCAGCCGGGGGGGACAGGGGATATCCTACGAGCAGTACTTC. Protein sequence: CASRGGQGISYEQYF. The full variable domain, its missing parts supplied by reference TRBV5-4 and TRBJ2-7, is ETGVTQSPTHLIKTRGQQVTLRCSSQSGHNTVSWYQQALGQGPQFIFQYYREEENGRGNFPPRFSGLQFPNYSSELNVNALELDDSALYLCASRGGQGISYEQYFGPGTRLTVT.

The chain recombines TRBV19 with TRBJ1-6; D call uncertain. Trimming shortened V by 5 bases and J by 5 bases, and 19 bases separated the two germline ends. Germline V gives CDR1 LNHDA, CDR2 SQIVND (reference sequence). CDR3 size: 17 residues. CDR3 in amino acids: CASSALTRRAHNSPLHF. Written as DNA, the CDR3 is TGTGCCAGTAGTGCCCTGACCCGGAGAGCTCATAATTCACCCCTCCACTTT.